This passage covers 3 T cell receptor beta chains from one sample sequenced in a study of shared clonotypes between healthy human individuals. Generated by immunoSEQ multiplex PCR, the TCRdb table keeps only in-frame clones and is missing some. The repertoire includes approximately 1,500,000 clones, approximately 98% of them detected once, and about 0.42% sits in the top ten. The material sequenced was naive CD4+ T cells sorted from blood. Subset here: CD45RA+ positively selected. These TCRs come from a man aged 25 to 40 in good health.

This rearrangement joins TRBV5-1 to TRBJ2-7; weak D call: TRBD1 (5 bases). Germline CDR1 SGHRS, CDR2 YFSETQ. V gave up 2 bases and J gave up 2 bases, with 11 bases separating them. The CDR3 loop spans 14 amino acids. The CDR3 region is CASSLWGGTYEQYF. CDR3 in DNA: TGCGCCAGCAGCTTATGGGGCGGAACCTACGAGCAGTACTTC. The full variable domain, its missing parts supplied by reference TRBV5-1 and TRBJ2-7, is KAGVTQTPRYLIKTRGQQVTLSCSPISGHRSVSWYQQTPGQGLQFLFEYFSETQRNKGNFPGRFSGRQFSNSRSEMNVSTLELGDSALYLCASSLWGGTYEQYFGPGTRLTVT.

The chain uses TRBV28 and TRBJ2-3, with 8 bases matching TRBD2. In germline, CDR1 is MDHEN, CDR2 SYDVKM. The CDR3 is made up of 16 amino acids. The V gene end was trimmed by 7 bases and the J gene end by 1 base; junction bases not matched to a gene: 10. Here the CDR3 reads CASTSGREGGTDTQYF. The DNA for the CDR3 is TGTGCCAGCACGTCTGGACGGGAGGGGGGCACAGATACGCAGTATTTT.

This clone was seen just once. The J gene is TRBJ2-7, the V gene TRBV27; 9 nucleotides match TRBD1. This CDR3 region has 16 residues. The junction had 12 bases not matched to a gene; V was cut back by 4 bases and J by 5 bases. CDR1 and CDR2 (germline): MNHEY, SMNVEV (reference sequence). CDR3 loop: CASSSLPWDRDHEQYF. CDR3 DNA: TGTGCCAGCAGTTCCCTCCCCTGGGACAGGGACCACGAGCAGTACTTC.